This passage covers 21 T cell receptor beta chains from one sample sequenced in a study of blood T cell repertoires in COVID-19. TCRdb's table, derived via immunoSEQ multiplex PCR, lists solely in-frame clones and lacks some. Of about 210,000 clones listed, around 87% are singletons. Input material: peripheral blood. These receptor sequences come from a man between 60 and 75 years old with acute or convalescent COVID-19.

The rearrangement uses TRBV27 and TRBJ1-2; 9 bases fit TRBD1. This CDR3 comprises 15 residues. CDR1 MNHEY and CDR2 SMNVEV come from the germline V gene (reference sequence). With 5 bases clipped from V and 3 bases from J, the junction kept 7 bases outside the gene matches. Here the CDR3 DNA reads TGTGCCAGCAGTCGAACGACAGGGGGGGACTATGGCTACACCTTC. Protein sequence: CASSRTTGGDYGYTF.

CDR3 sequence (DNA): TGTGCCTGGGGGGAGTCAGCTGAAAGAAAACTGTTTTTT. Encoded protein: CAWGESAERKLFF. V and J are TRBV30 and TRBJ1-4; D gene unclear. CDR1 GTSNPN and CDR2 SVGIG come from the germline V gene (reference sequence). This CDR3 spans 13 amino acids. Trimming left V 5 bases short and J 10 bases short, with 17 bases between.

In DNA form, the CDR3 reads TGTGCCAGCACCGTCGGACAGATGCTGATGAACACTGAAGCTTTCTTT. It is translated as CASTVGQMLMNTEAFF. V is TRBV11-2 and J is TRBJ1-1; D perhaps matches TRBD1 (6 bases). Germline CDR1 and CDR2: SGHAT and FQNNGV. CDR3 length: 16 residues. Trimming shortened V by 7 bases and J by 0 bases, and 18 bases separated the two germline ends.

The V gene is TRBV9, the J gene TRBJ2-3; 9 nucleotides agree with TRBD1. CDR3 length: 16 amino acids. CDR1 is SGDLS, CDR2 YYNGEE, per germline. Trimming took 2 bases from V and 4 from J; bases not matched to a gene: 8. The CDR3 here is CASSVYDRGAADTQYF. As DNA, the CDR3 is TGTGCCAGCAGCGTTTACGACAGGGGGGCCGCAGATACGCAGTATTTT.

This chain links TRBV21-1 with TRBJ2-2; the D call TRBD1 from the table was never checked on the DNA. TRBV21-1 is labeled a pseudogene. CDR3 length: 16 amino acids. CDR3 loop: CASSKGGRGNTGELFF. The CDR3 nucleotides read TGTGCCAGCAGCAAAGGTGGCAGGGGAAACACCGGGGAGCTGTTTTTT.

The chain joins TRBV5-1 to TRBJ1-5; D may be TRBD1 (6 bases). Germline loops: CDR1 SGHRS, CDR2 YFSETQ. The CDR3 length is 16 residues. V was shortened by 0 bases and J by 2 bases, with 12 bases between the two germline ends. The CDR3 DNA reads as TGCGCCAGCAGCTTGGGGGACATCGGGGGCAATCAGCCCCAGCATTTT. Its protein is CASSLGDIGGNQPQHF.

The chain joins TRBV10-3 to TRBJ2-1; the match to TRBD1 covers 9 bases. From germline, CDR1 is ENHRY and CDR2 SYGVKD. V gave up 3 bases and J gave up 4 bases; unmatched junction bases: 4. The length of the CDR3 is 15 residues. CDR3 amino acids: CAISDPGTGYNEQFF. CDR3 sequence (DNA): TGTGCCATCAGTGATCCCGGGACAGGGTACAATGAGCAGTTCTTC.

This clone was detected only once. The chain has TRBV29-1 and TRBJ2-1, with D tentatively TRBD1 (5 bases). Germline CDR1 reads SQVTM; CDR2 reads ANQGSEA. The CDR3 covers 13 residues. V shed 3 bases and J shed 5 bases, with 11 bases lying between them. The CDR3 sequence: CSVDGSGHNEQFF. DNA of the CDR3: TGCAGCGTTGACGGGTCAGGGCACAATGAGCAGTTCTTC.

The genes are TRBV3-1 (or the pseudogene TRBV3-2) and TRBJ2-2; D is ambiguous. The CDR3 has 16 residues. Germline loops: CDR1 LGHDT, CDR2 YNNKEL (reference sequence). The ends were cut back, 4 bases at V and 5 bases at J, with 17 bases in the middle. The CDR3 reads CASSPEEYSGTGELFF. As DNA, the CDR3 is TGTGCCAGCAGCCCAGAAGAGTATTCGGGTACCGGGGAGCTGTTTTTT.

The chain is built from TRBV7-9 and TRBJ2-7; the D gene is possibly TRBD1 (5 bases). Germline CDR1 reads SEHNR; CDR2 reads FQNEAQ (reference sequence). With 4 bases removed from V and 4 bases from J, the gap between germline ends came to 17 bases. This CDR3 spans 15 amino acids. The chain's CDR3 is CASSSLKGKGYEQYF. DNA for the CDR3: TGTGCCAGCAGCTCCCTTAAGGGGAAGGGGTACGAGCAGTACTTC.

The J gene is TRBJ2-7, the V gene TRBV21-1; the tabulated D call, TRBD2, remains unverified against the DNA. TRBV21-1 is recorded as a pseudogene. The CDR3 covers 13 residues. CDR3 coding DNA: TGTGCCAGCAGCAAAGAGCCGGGAACCGAGCAGTACTTC. As protein: CASSKEPGTEQYF.

The V call is TRBV5-6, the J call TRBJ1-1; 9 bases are a match to TRBD1. The length of the CDR3 is 13 residues. V was pared by 4 bases and J by 5 bases, with 3 bases of the junction left unmatched. Looked up from germline, CDR1 is SGHDT and CDR2 is YYEEEE. For the CDR3, the DNA is TGTGCCAGCAGCGTGGACAGGGGAACTGAAGCTTTCTTT. Protein product: CASSVDRGTEAFF.

This chain links TRBV7-2 with TRBJ2-7; 10 nucleotides agree with TRBD1. Germline CDR1 SGHTA, CDR2 FQGNSA. V was pared by 5 bases and J by 9 bases, with 25 bases of the junction left unmatched. CDR3 size: 19 residues. CDR3 in DNA: TGTGCCAGCAGCCCGACGACGGCGCGGACAGGGGGGTTTTTTTTTGTGCAGTACTTC. This codes for CASSPTTARTGGFFFVQYF.

This rearrangement joins TRBV4-1 to TRBJ1-5, with D maybe TRBD1 (5 bases). CDR1 is MGHRA, CDR2 YSYEKL, per germline. Trimming left V 4 bases short and J 3 bases short, with 10 bases between. The CDR3 spans 14 residues. The CDR3 sequence: CASSLQTDNQPQHF. The CDR3 DNA follows: TGCGCCAGCAGCCTACAGACAGACAATCAGCCCCAGCATTTT.

This chain links TRBV2 with TRBJ1-6; TRBD1 agrees at 9 bases. V was pared by 2 bases and J by 14 bases, with 7 bases of the junction left unmatched. Germline V CDR1 and CDR2: SNHLY, FYNNEI. This CDR3 spans 14 amino acids. CDR3 residues: CASSESGQGPSLHF. CDR3 DNA: TGTGCCAGCAGTGAATCCGGACAGGGGCCTTCCCTCCACTTT.

The genes are TRBV3-1 (or the pseudogene TRBV3-2) and TRBJ1-2; a weak D match, TRBD1 (5 bases). Germline V lookup: CDR1 LGHDT, CDR2 YNNKEL (reference sequence). The CDR3 contains 13 residues. The V end was cut by 4 bases, the J end by 0 bases, with 6 bases between. CDR3 sequence (DNA): TGTGCCAGCAGCCCGACAGCTAACTATGGCTACACCTTC. Amino acid sequence: CASSPTANYGYTF.

This chain links TRBV15 with TRBJ2-7; 7 bases fit TRBD2. This CDR3 is built from 12 residues. Per germline, CDR1 LNHNV and CDR2 YYDKDF (reference sequence). The junction had 0 bases not matched to a gene; V was cut back by 1 base and J by 6 bases. DNA for the CDR3: TGTGCCACCAGCAGAGCGGGGGGCGAGCAGTACTTC. Amino acids: CATSRAGGEQYF. Complete variable domain (other parts from reference TRBV15 and TRBJ2-7): DAMVIQNPRYQVTQFGKPVTLSCSQTLNHNVMYWYQQKSSQAPKLLFHYYDKDFNNEADTPDNFQSRRPNTSFCFLDIRSPGLGDTAMYLCATSRAGGEQYFGPGTRLTVT.

V usage is TRBV19 and J usage is TRBJ2-5; D is perhaps TRBD1 (7 bases). V was shortened by 4 bases and J by 2 bases, with 14 bases between the two germline ends. CDR1 is LNHDA and CDR2 is SQIVND in the germline V gene (reference sequence). The length of the CDR3 is 15 residues. The CDR3 region has the DNA TGTGCCAGTAGTAACAACAGGGGACTTCAAGAGACCCAGTACTTC. Its translation: CASSNNRGLQETQYF.

The rearrangement joins TRBV3-1 (or the pseudogene TRBV3-2) to TRBJ1-2; possibly TRBD1 for D (5 bases). Germline V gene sequence: CDR1 LGHDT, CDR2 YNNKEL (reference sequence). Trimming took 4 bases from V and 8 from J, leaving 14 bases between them. The CDR3 contains 13 residues. The CDR3 DNA follows: TGTGCCAGCAGCCTTCCTGGGGCGCGGGGCTACACCTTC. It translates to CASSLPGARGYTF.

The chain is built from TRBV11-2 and TRBJ1-2; TRBD1 matches at 12 bases. CDR1 and CDR2 (germline): SGHAT, FQNNGV. The CDR3 is made up of 15 amino acids. V lost 0 bases to trimming and J lost 8 bases; unmatched junction nucleotides: 4. The CDR3 DNA follows: TGTGCCAGCAGCTTAGAGGGGGACAGGGGGCGAGGCTACACCTTC. Amino acid sequence: CASSLEGDRGRGYTF.

The chain combines TRBV5-4 with TRBJ2-5, with 9 positions matching TRBD1. Germline CDR1 and CDR2: SGHNT and YYREEE (reference sequence). V lost 7 bases and J lost 4; bases outside the gene matches: 5. The CDR3 covers 13 residues. The CDR3 coding sequence is TGTGCCAGCGGGGGGGACAGGGTAGAGACCCAGTACTTC. It specifies CASGGDRVETQYF.